The rows below give T cell receptor beta chains drawn from one sample of a study of blood T cell repertoires in COVID-19. Measured with immunoSEQ multiplex PCR; TCRdb has only the in-frame clones, and not every one. The sample shows 120,000 to 150,000 clones, around 88% of them seen only once. Sequenced material: peripheral blood. The receptors were gathered from a human donor in a cohort sampled during active COVID-19. Both conserved end residues are part of each CDR3. The order of the fields is D gene, V gene, J gene, CDR3 protein. A D gene is named only where the DNA matches it firmly.

D gene: .
V gene: TRBV4-1
J gene: TRBJ1-1
CDR3 protein: CASSPAGSMNTEAFF

D gene: TRBD2
V gene: TRBV9
J gene: TRBJ2-2
CDR3 protein: CASSAAGGPRELFF

D gene: .
V gene: TRBV7-6
J gene: TRBJ1-3
CDR3 protein: CASSPGHFSGNTIYF

D gene: .
V gene: TRBV29-1
J gene: TRBJ1-3
CDR3 protein: CSVAQGARGNTIYF

D gene: TRBD1
V gene: TRBV7-7
J gene: TRBJ2-3
CDR3 protein: CASSPFGTGLSADTQYF

D gene: .
V gene: TRBV6-2/TRBV6-3
J gene: TRBJ2-3
CDR3 protein: CASSYGASARRRDTQYF

D gene: TRBD1
V gene: TRBV5-1
J gene: TRBJ2-5
CDR3 protein: CASSLMAGGWETQYF

D gene: .
V gene: TRBV15
J gene: TRBJ1-5
CDR3 protein: CATSRGGGPQHF

D gene: TRBD1
V gene: TRBV18
J gene: TRBJ1-2
CDR3 protein: CASSGQGLYGYTF

D gene: .
V gene: TRBV7-2
J gene: TRBJ2-2
CDR3 protein: CASSPLRTANTGELFF

D gene: .
V gene: TRBV7-2
J gene: TRBJ2-1
CDR3 protein: CASSLAAGGSYNEQFF

D gene: .
V gene: TRBV7-3
J gene: TRBJ2-7
CDR3 protein: CASSSGDSYEQYF

D gene: .
V gene: TRBV5-6
J gene: TRBJ1-2
CDR3 protein: CASSGAVPTF

D gene: TRBD1
V gene: TRBV6-2/TRBV6-3
J gene: TRBJ1-1
CDR3 protein: CASSYPGGGPFF

D gene: .
V gene: TRBV7-9
J gene: TRBJ2-3
CDR3 protein: CASSPRGGGAKAQYF

D gene: .
V gene: TRBV5-4
J gene: TRBJ2-4
CDR3 protein: CASSLQGDKNIQYF

D gene: TRBD1
V gene: TRBV5-5
J gene: TRBJ2-7
CDR3 protein: CASSTGTGLILASYEQYF

D gene: .
V gene: TRBV12-3/TRBV12-4
J gene: TRBJ1-1
CDR3 protein: CASRPAGHTEAFF

D gene: .
V gene: TRBV6-5
J gene: TRBJ2-3
CDR3 protein: CASSYTRRTSTDTQYF

D gene: .
V gene: TRBV10-3
J gene: TRBJ2-5
CDR3 protein: CAISAGPTGETQYF

D gene: .
V gene: TRBV5-1
J gene: TRBJ1-1
CDR3 protein: CASSFPTTRGTEAFF

D gene: TRBD1
V gene: TRBV4-2
J gene: TRBJ2-3
CDR3 protein: CASSQDGTGRDTQYF